Each of the 17 T cell receptor beta chains below was sequenced from the same sample in a study of OX40 agonist ivuxolimab in advanced cancers. Measured with immunoSEQ multiplex PCR; TCRdb has only the in-frame clones, and not every one. Found here are tens of thousands of clones, almost 85% of them singletons; the top ten hold about 5.1%. The specimen was CD4+ or CD8+ T cells sorted from blood, collected in a trial of the OX40 agonist ivuxolimab. The receptors stem from an adult with an advanced solid tumor such as melanoma, head and neck, liver or kidney cancer.

The chain has TRBV15 and TRBJ2-7; D call uncertain. Trimming took 1 base from V and 1 from J, leaving 5 bases between them. Germline V lookup: CDR1 LNHNV, CDR2 YYDKDF (reference sequence). The CDR3 has 13 residues. CDR3 protein: CATSRGASYEQYV. The CDR3, as DNA: TGTGCCACCAGCAGAGGTGCATCCTACGAGCAGTACGTC.

The chain combines TRBV28 with TRBJ2-7; the D gene is possibly TRBD2 (5 bases). The CDR3 contains 15 residues. Germline values: CDR1 MDHEN, CDR2 SYDVKM. Between the trimmed V and J ends, which lost 3 bases and 5 bases, there was a span of 17 bases. For the CDR3, the DNA is TGTGCCAGCAGTTTTGAGGGCGGCATTAGTCACGAGCAGTACTTC. Protein product: CASSFEGGISHEQYF.

This chain connects TRBV28 to TRBJ2-7, with 9 nucleotides matching TRBD1. The junction had 11 bases not matched to a gene; V was cut back by 8 bases and J by 0 bases. CDR1 MDHEN and CDR2 SYDVKM come from the germline V gene. The length of the CDR3 is 16 residues. CDR3 DNA sequence: TGTGCCAGCTGCCTACAGGGGGCGGTTGCCTCCTACGAGCAGTACTTC. Encoded protein: CASCLQGAVASYEQYF.

This clone has only one observation. V is TRBV28 and J is TRBJ2-5; 7 bases agree with TRBD1. CDR3 length: 15 residues. With V trimmed by 7 bases and J by 1 base, 9 bases remained unmatched. Germline V gene sequence: CDR1 MDHEN, CDR2 SYDVKM. The CDR3 DNA sequence: TGTGCCAGCAACCTAGGACAGGACCTCCAAGAGACCCAGTACTTC. Its protein is CASNLGQDLQETQYF.

The chain uses TRBV7-9 and TRBJ2-7; D not resolved. The CDR3 totals 14 residues. V dropped 4 bases and J dropped 3 bases, with 13 bases sitting between them. Per the germline V gene, CDR1 is SEHNR and CDR2 is FQNEAQ (reference sequence). The CDR3 reads CASSSPGRSYEQYV. Written as DNA, the CDR3 is TGTGCCAGCAGCTCACCCGGCAGGAGCTACGAGCAGTACGTC.

The CDR3 loop reads CASSLGNRGLYNEQFF. In nucleotides, the CDR3 is TGTGCCAGCAGCCTTGGGAACAGGGGGCTGTACAATGAGCAGTTCTTC. The chain combines TRBV6-6 with TRBJ2-1, with 9 bases lining up with TRBD1. V dropped 6 bases and J dropped 4; count of bases not matched to a gene: 10. Germline CDR1 MNHNY, CDR2 SVGAGI (reference sequence). The CDR3 has 16 residues.

V usage is TRBV28 and J usage is TRBJ1-6; D remains unclear. CDR3 length equals 17 residues. V was pared by 1 base and J by 10 bases, with 20 bases between. Germline CDR1 reads MDHEN; CDR2 reads SYDVKM. The CDR3 sequence: CASSLSRRPTNRSPLHF. The CDR3, as DNA: TGTGCCAGCAGTTTATCCAGACGTCCTACAAATCGATCACCCCTCCACTTT.

V and J are TRBV12-2 and TRBJ1-6; the DNA was not compared with TRBD1, the D call given in the table. TRBV12-2 is a pseudogene segment. This CDR3 is built from 13 residues. DNA of the CDR3: TGTGCAAGTCGCGAAGGGGCTAATTCACCCCTCCACTTT. Its translation: CASREGANSPLHF.

This clone appeared a few times. This chain links TRBV7-3 with TRBJ2-2; D is possibly TRBD2 (5 bases). This CDR3 is built from 14 residues. The germline V gene has CDR1 SGHTA and CDR2 FQGTGA. V was trimmed by 5 bases and J by 5 bases, leaving 12 bases between them. The CDR3 DNA reads TGTGCCAGCAGCCCGGACCCGGGGACCGGGGAGCTGTTTTTT. This gives the protein CASSPDPGTGELFF. The full variable domain, rest sourced from reference TRBV7-3 and TRBJ2-2, is GAGVSQTPSNKVTEKGKYVELRCDPISGHTALYWYRQSLGQGPEFLIYFQGTGAADDSGLPNDRFFAVRPEGSVSTLKIQRTERGDSAVYLCASSPDPGTGELFFGEGSRLTVL.

Note on this clone: Other DNA sequences in the same sample also yield this CDR3. The chain employs TRBV28 and TRBJ2-1; D gene unclear. Deletions cut 6 bases from V and 4 bases from J, with 16 bases between. The CDR3 runs 15 residues. Germline V gene data show CDR1 as MDHEN and CDR2 as SYDVKM. This chain's CDR3 is CASSRSPLDYNEQFF. CDR3 in DNA: TGTGCCAGCAGCAGGAGTCCCCTTGATTACAATGAGCAGTTCTTC. Combining the CDR3 with reference TRBV28 and TRBJ2-1 gives the whole variable domain DVKVTQSSRYLVKRTGEKVFLECVQDMDHENMFWYRQDPGLGLRLIYFSYDVKMKEKGDIPEGYSVSREKKERFSLILESASTNQTSMYLCASSRSPLDYNEQFFGPGTRLTVL.

The chain carries TRBV15 and TRBJ2-6; D not resolved. Per the germline V gene, CDR1 is LNHNV and CDR2 is YYDKDF (reference sequence). There are 16 residues in the CDR3. Trimming shortened V by 0 bases and J by 0 bases, and 6 bases separated the two germline ends. The CDR3 spells CATSREGFSGANVLTF. The CDR3 DNA reads TGTGCCACCAGCAGAGAGGGGTTCTCTGGGGCCAACGTCCTGACTTTC.

The chain employs TRBV5-1 and TRBJ1-2; D gene uncertain. Trimming left V 0 bases short and J 5 bases short, with 5 bases between. Germline V lookup: CDR1 SGHRS, CDR2 YFSETQ. There are 12 residues in the CDR3. CDR3 sequence: CASSLGGYGYTF. The CDR3 DNA follows: TGCGCCAGCAGCTTGGGTGGATATGGCTACACCTTC.

The chain employs TRBV10-2 and TRBJ2-7; D may be TRBD1 (6 bases). The CDR3 runs to 14 residues. Per germline, CDR1 WSHSY and CDR2 SAAADI. Trimming shortened V by 3 bases and J by 4 bases, and 13 bases separated the two germline ends. In DNA form, the CDR3 reads TGCGCCAGCAGTGATCAGGGGAGAGGTTACGAGCAGTACGTC. Protein sequence: CASSDQGRGYEQYV.

This sequence joins TRBV4-3 and TRBJ2-2, with D unclear. The CDR3 covers 18 residues. Germline loops: CDR1 LGHNA, CDR2 YSLEER. V lost 0 bases, J lost 5 bases, and 19 bases lay in between. CDR3 sequence reads: CASSQDTRPRMRTGELFF. In nucleotides, the CDR3 is TGCGCCAGCAGCCAAGATACCAGGCCGCGAATGAGGACCGGGGAGCTGTTTTTT.

The rearrangement joins TRBV28 to TRBJ2-2; D unresolved. Deletions cut 6 bases from V and 4 bases from J, with 9 bases between. CDR3 length equals 13 residues. Germline CDR1 reads MDHEN; CDR2 reads SYDVKM. The DNA of the CDR3 is TGTGCCAGCAGACTCGAAGTCACCGGGGAGCTGTTTTTT. This sequence encodes CASRLEVTGELFF. Complete variable domain (other parts from reference TRBV28 and TRBJ2-2): DVKVTQSSRYLVKRTGEKVFLECVQDMDHENMFWYRQDPGLGLRLIYFSYDVKMKEKGDIPEGYSVSREKKERFSLILESASTNQTSMYLCASRLEVTGELFFGEGSRLTVL.

The chain is built from TRBV4-1 and TRBJ2-7; 8 positions agree with TRBD1. CDR1 and CDR2 (germline): MGHRA, YSYEKL. This CDR3 region has 17 residues. With 0 bases clipped from V and 0 bases from J, the junction kept 7 bases outside the gene matches. CDR3 nucleotide sequence: TGCGCCAGCAGCCAAGAGTGGGGACAGGTCCTCTCCTACGAGCAGTACGTC. Its translation: CASSQEWGQVLSYEQYV.

This clone was recorded once. J is TRBJ2-7 and V is TRBV7-2; TRBD2 is a possible D gene (5 bases). CDR1 and CDR2 from the germline V gene are SGHTA and FQGNSA. The CDR3 covers 15 residues. Deletions cut 6 bases from V and 2 bases from J, with 17 bases between. This chain's CDR3 is CASSPRVLEAYEQYF. In DNA, the CDR3 is TGTGCCAGCAGTCCCCGGGTACTAGAGGCCTACGAGCAGTACTTC.